These 29 T cell receptor beta chains came from one sample sequenced in a study of T cells in tuberculosis. The method was immunoSEQ multiplex PCR; TCRdb's version includes in-frame clones alone and lacks a portion of them. Of approximately 100,000 clones in the sample, around 90% were seen once. Sorting used thawed, overnight-rested PBMC stained with anti-CD3, a viability dye and GMM-loaded CD1B tetramer. C32 glucose monomycolate from Rhodococcus equi was loaded onto the CD1B tetramers. The sequenced sample consisted of CD1b-GMM tetramer-negative cells sorted from PBMCs. These receptor sequences come from an adult woman with latent tuberculosis.

This rearrangement joins TRBV7-9 to TRBJ1-2, with 11 bases that match TRBD1. Germline trimming cut 2 bases from V and 5 bases from J; bases unmatched to any gene: 4. This CDR3 is built from 15 residues. Germline assignment: CDR1 SEHNR and CDR2 FQNEAQ (reference sequence). The CDR3 spells CASSLPGQGEYGYTF. The CDR3 region has the DNA TGTGCCAGCAGCTTACCGGGACAGGGGGAGTATGGCTACACCTTC.

In the case of this clone: One end of the junction fails to match germline, which may point to a read error. This chain uses TRBV19 with TRBJ2-2, with D possibly TRBD2 on 5 matching bases. The germline V gene encodes CDR1 LNHDA and CDR2 SQIVND (reference sequence). The CDR3 consists of 13 residues. The CDR3 coding sequence is TGTGCCAGCAGTATAGGAGGCCACGGGGAGCTGTTTTTT. Amino acid sequence: CASSIGGHGELFF. Drawing the rest from reference TRBV19 and TRBJ2-2, the complete variable domain is DGGITQSPKYLFRKEGQNVTLSCEQNLNHDAMYWYRQDPGQGLRLIYYSQIVNDFQKGDIAEGYSVSREKKESFPLTVTSAQKNPTAFYLCASSIGGHGELFFGEGSRLTVL.

This clone was counted a single time. The gene calls are TRBV27 and TRBJ2-1; 13 bases fit TRBD2. Germline CDR1 is MNHEY and CDR2 is SMNVEV (reference sequence). Trimming at V came to 7 bases and at J to 4 bases, leaving 4 bases not matched to a gene. CDR3 length: 15 residues. CDR3 amino acids: CASTRLAGGYNEQFF. The CDR3 DNA sequence: TGTGCCAGCACCAGACTAGCGGGGGGTTACAATGAGCAGTTCTTC.

The rearrangement uses TRBV10-3 and TRBJ2-1; weak D call: TRBD2 (5 bases). Germline V gene data show CDR1 as ENHRY and CDR2 as SYGVKD. The CDR3 is made up of 16 amino acids. The ends were cut back, 0 bases at V and 0 bases at J, with 9 bases in the middle. CDR3 in DNA: TGTGCCATCAGTGAGTCTGAGGGCCGCTCCTACAATGAGCAGTTCTTC. It translates to CAISESEGRSYNEQFF.

The gene calls are TRBV5-1 and TRBJ2-7; 8 positions agree with TRBD2. V trimming: 0 bases; J trimming: 7 bases; junction bases outside the gene matches: 9. CDR1 and CDR2 from the germline V gene are SGHRS and YFSETQ. The CDR3 length is 15 residues. CDR3 sequence reads: CASSLDGAGGGEQYV. The DNA of the CDR3 is TGCGCCAGCAGCTTGGATGGGGCGGGGGGCGGAGAGCAGTACGTC.

The V call is TRBV7-6, the J call TRBJ2-3; 7 nucleotides align to TRBD2. The CDR3 is 14 residues long. After removal of 5 bases from V and 0 bases from J, the junction contained 2 bases not matched to a gene. Germline CDR1 is SGHVS and CDR2 is FNYEAQ. CDR3 in DNA: TGTGCCAGCAGCCCGGGACTAAGCACAGATACGCAGTATTTT. It is translated as CASSPGLSTDTQYF. The whole variable domain, remainder taken from reference TRBV7-6 and TRBJ2-3, is GAGVSQSPRYKVTKRGQDVALRCDPISGHVSLYWYRQALGQGPEFLTYFNYEAQQDKSGLPNDRFSAERPEGSISTLTIQRTEQRDSAMYRCASSPGLSTDTQYFGPGTRLTVL.

The chain combines TRBV27 with TRBJ1-6; possibly TRBD1 for D (5 bases). Germline CDR1 MNHEY, CDR2 SMNVEV (reference sequence). V lost 5 bases, J lost 0 bases, and 17 bases lay in between. This CDR3 is built from 18 residues. CDR3 DNA sequence: TGTGCCAGCAGTCGGCGGCGGGGGGTCGGCTCCTATAATTCACCCCTCCACTTT. Protein: CASSRRRGVGSYNSPLHF.

This clone occurred once. This chain joins TRBV27 and TRBJ1-6; the D gene is possibly TRBD1 (5 bases). Germline V gene data show CDR1 as MNHEY and CDR2 as SMNVEV (reference sequence). The CDR3 consists of 15 residues. The ends were cut back, 5 bases at V and 3 bases at J, with 11 bases in the middle. The CDR3 sequence is CASSPTQDYNSPLHF. CDR3 nucleotides: TGTGCCAGCAGTCCGACACAGGACTATAATTCACCCCTCCACTTT.

This chain uses TRBV19 with TRBJ2-2; the D gene is possibly TRBD1 (6 bases). In germline, CDR1 is LNHDA, CDR2 SQIVND (reference sequence). V was pared by 7 bases and J by 7 bases, with 16 bases between. The CDR3 loop spans 14 amino acids. CDR3 protein: CASNGGQLGGELFF. The CDR3 DNA reads as TGTGCCAGTAATGGTGGACAGCTCGGCGGGGAGCTGTTTTTT.

V gene TRBV7-2 combines with J gene TRBJ1-5; TRBD1 is a possible D gene (5 bases). This CDR3 region has 14 residues. CDR1 and CDR2 (germline): SGHTA, FQGNSA. Trimming stripped 1 base from V and 7 bases from J, with 11 bases between. The CDR3 DNA sequence: TGTGCCAGCAGCTTAGGAGGGGCGGGGCAGCCCCAGCATTTT. Protein: CASSLGGAGQPQHF.

This rearrangement joins TRBV11-3 to TRBJ2-3; the match to TRBD2 covers 13 bases. CDR3 length: 17 residues. With 5 bases clipped from V and 5 bases from J, the junction kept 10 bases outside the gene matches. CDR1 and CDR2 from the germline V gene are SGHNT and YENEEA. The CDR3 DNA reads TGTGCCAGCAGCCTACGGACTAGCGGGGGTGTGGGAGATACGCAGTATTTT. This translates into CASSLRTSGGVGDTQYF.

The chain links TRBV10-2 to TRBJ2-3; 8 nucleotides agree with TRBD1. V dropped 6 bases and J dropped 11; count of bases not matched to a gene: 16. Germline values: CDR1 WSHSY, CDR2 SAAADI. CDR3 length equals 15 residues. The CDR3 spells CASSSGTGPAGGQYF. The CDR3 DNA follows: TGCGCCAGCAGCTCCGGGACAGGACCCGCCGGGGGGCAGTATTTT.

CDR3 DNA: TGTGCCAGCAGTATCAGCTCTGGGGCCAACGTCCTGACTTTC. This codes for CASSISSGANVLTF. The rearrangement uses TRBV6-1 and TRBJ2-6; D unresolved. Germline V gives CDR1 MNHNS, CDR2 SASEGT. This CDR3 comprises 14 residues. The V end lost 5 bases, the J end lost 0 bases, and 5 bases lay between the germline ends.

The chain is built from TRBV19 and TRBJ1-1; tentatively, D is TRBD1 (5 bases). The CDR3 runs 13 residues. The germline V and J ends were trimmed by 4 bases and 8 bases, with 14 bases remaining between them. In germline, CDR1 is LNHDA, CDR2 SQIVND (reference sequence). CDR3 sequence (DNA): TGTGCCAGTAGTACCCCCCCAGGGATCGAAGCTTTCTTT. This translates into CASSTPPGIEAFF.

V and J are TRBV29-1 and TRBJ1-2; 9 positions match TRBD1. This CDR3 spans 13 amino acids. Unmatched junction bases numbered 14, after V lost 4 bases and J lost 14 bases. CDR1 is SQVTM, CDR2 ANQGSEA, per germline. The CDR3 loop is CSVVDSPQGAGTF. The DNA for the CDR3 is TGCAGCGTTGTAGACTCTCCACAGGGGGCAGGGACCTTC.

CDR3 sequence: CASSSTGRMGNTIYF. CDR3 nucleotide sequence: TGTGCCAGCAGTTCGACAGGGCGTATGGGAAACACCATATATTTT. The rearrangement links TRBV28 to TRBJ1-3; 7 positions match TRBD1. The junction had 7 bases not matched to a gene; V was cut back by 4 bases and J by 4 bases. This CDR3 comprises 15 residues. The germline V gene has CDR1 MDHEN and CDR2 SYDVKM. Together with reference TRBV28 and TRBJ1-3, the CDR3 gives the full variable domain: DVKVTQSSRYLVKRTGEKVFLECVQDMDHENMFWYRQDPGLGLRLIYFSYDVKMKEKGDIPEGYSVSREKKERFSLILESASTNQTSMYLCASSSTGRMGNTIYFGEGSWLTVV.

V usage is TRBV5-6 and J usage is TRBJ1-3; the match to TRBD1 covers 8 bases. This CDR3 is 15 amino acids long. V shed 4 bases, J shed 6 bases, and the junction held 9 bases outside the gene matches. The germline V gene has CDR1 SGHDT and CDR2 YYEEEE. CDR3 region: CASSGRTGRANTIYF. The CDR3, as DNA: TGTGCCAGCAGCGGAAGGACAGGGAGGGCAAACACCATATATTTT.

V usage is TRBV15 and J usage is TRBJ1-5; TRBD1 aligns across 7 bases. This CDR3 is built from 13 residues. Germline trimming cut 8 bases from V and 7 bases from J; bases unmatched to any gene: 8. Germline values: CDR1 LNHNV, CDR2 YYDKDF (reference sequence). In DNA form, the CDR3 reads TGTGCCACCCAGACAGGGAGAGGCCAGCCCCAGCATTTT. It yields the protein CATQTGRGQPQHF.

This rearrangement joins TRBV2 to TRBJ2-3, with D uncertain. CDR3 length equals 13 residues. The V and J ends lost 7 bases and 2 bases respectively, with 10 bases between them. CDR1 is SNHLY, CDR2 FYNNEI, per germline. CDR3 protein: CASKQVYTDTQYF. Written as DNA, the CDR3 is TGTGCCAGCAAGCAGGTATACACAGATACGCAGTATTTT.

This chain connects TRBV6-1 to TRBJ2-5, with 10 bases aligning to TRBD1. After removal of 4 bases from V and 5 bases from J, the junction contained 10 bases not matched to a gene. Germline V gene lookup returns CDR1 MNHNS and CDR2 SASEGT. The CDR3 length is 16 residues. CDR3: CASSANRDRGRETQYF. Here the CDR3 DNA reads TGTGCCAGCAGTGCTAACCGGGACAGGGGACGTGAGACCCAGTACTTC.

Worth noting for this clone: At one end the junction does not follow the germline gene, possibly because of a read error. The chain employs TRBV7-7 and TRBJ2-2, with 7 positions matching TRBD2. CDR1 is SSHAT and CDR2 is FNYEAQ in the germline V gene (reference sequence). The CDR3 runs to 18 residues. This CDR3 is CASSPLNSWAGDTGELFF. The CDR3 DNA sequence: TGTGCTAGCAGCCCCCTTAATTCCTGGGCGGGAGACACCGGGGAGCTGTTTTTT.

This chain joins TRBV6-1 and TRBJ1-2; D ambiguous. The germline CDR1 and CDR2 sequences are MNHNS and SASEGT. The CDR3 covers 15 residues. Trimming took off 2 bases at V and 0 bases at J, with 10 bases between the two ends. The CDR3 nucleotides are TGTGCCAGCAGTGAACCCCAGGCAGCTAACTATGGCTACACCTTC. This codes for CASSEPQAANYGYTF.

The gene calls are TRBV7-8 and TRBJ2-3; a weak D match, TRBD2 (5 bases). Germline V gives CDR1 SGHVS, CDR2 FQNEAQ. The germline V and J ends were trimmed by 5 bases and 0 bases, with 12 bases remaining between them. This CDR3 has 15 amino acids. CDR3 DNA sequence: TGTGCCAGCAGCCGGGGTGGGCAGAGCACAGATACGCAGTATTTT. Translating it yields CASSRGGQSTDTQYF.

The sample holds one count of this clone. The V call is TRBV5-4, the J call TRBJ2-7, with D perhaps TRBD1 (5 bases). Looked up from germline, CDR1 is SGHNT and CDR2 is YYREEE (reference sequence). CDR3 length: 16 amino acids. Deletions cut 4 bases from V and 1 base from J, with 18 bases between. As DNA, the CDR3 is TGTGCCAGCAGCCCCACAATAACAGGACCTTCCTACGAGCAGTACGTC. Encoded protein: CASSPTITGPSYEQYV.

The chain joins TRBV6-1 to TRBJ1-2; tentatively, D is TRBD1 (6 bases). This CDR3 has 11 residues. Trimming pared 6 bases from V and 7 bases from J, leaving 9 bases between. The germline V gene encodes CDR1 MNHNS and CDR2 SASEGT. Here the CDR3 reads CASRTGSGYTF. For the CDR3, the DNA is TGTGCCAGCAGGACAGGTTCTGGCTACACCTTC.

J is TRBJ1-5 and V is TRBV7-2; TRBD1 agrees at 7 bases. CDR3 length equals 16 residues. Germline V gene lookup returns CDR1 SGHTA and CDR2 FQGNSA. Germline trimming cut 3 bases from V and 7 bases from J; bases unmatched to any gene: 12. The CDR3, as DNA: TGTGCCAGCAGCTTGGAGGGAAGGGGGCTAGGACAGCCCCAGCATTTT. It yields the protein CASSLEGRGLGQPQHF. Supplemented by reference TRBV7-2 and TRBJ1-5, the full variable domain reads GAGVSQSPSNKVTEKGKDVELRCDPISGHTALYWYRQSLGQGLEFLIYFQGNSAPDKSGLPSDRFSAERTGGSVSTLTIQRTQQEDSAVYLCASSLEGRGLGQPQHFGDGTRLSIL.

This chain joins TRBV11-2 and TRBJ2-7; D remains unclear. The CDR3 runs to 13 residues. Trimming removed 5 bases at V and 3 bases at J, with 11 bases between. In germline, CDR1 is SGHAT, CDR2 FQNNGV. The CDR3 nucleotides are TGTGCCAGCAGCCACATAGCTTTCTACGAGCAGTACGTC. Translating gives CASSHIAFYEQYV.

V is TRBV5-1 and J is TRBJ1-1, with D perhaps matching TRBD1 (5 bases). Germline values: CDR1 SGHRS, CDR2 YFSETQ. V was clipped by 0 bases and J by 1 base, with 16 bases between them. This CDR3 has 17 amino acids. CDR3 nucleotides: TGCGCCAGCAGCTTGGGGGTCCTTCTTCAGGGGAACACTGAAGCTTTCTTT. It encodes CASSLGVLLQGNTEAFF.

The rearrangement joins TRBV18 to TRBJ2-7; 8 bases are shared with TRBD1. Trimming cost V 4 bases and J 3 bases; bases outside gene matches: 5. This CDR3 region has 14 residues. From germline, CDR1 is KGHSH and CDR2 LQKENI. CDR3 residues: CASSLRTGNYEQYV. CDR3 bases: TGTGCCAGCTCACTTCGGACAGGGAACTACGAGCAGTACGTC.